This TCR beta chain originates from a study of graft-versus-host responses after intestinal transplantation. General study findings and limits: Detected in recipient marrow were GvH clones, some of which were first observed in ileum or blood.

Sequencing used immunoSEQ multiplex PCR; TCRdb keeps in-frame clones, though not all of them. In the table there are about 110,000 clones, over 85% of which are singletons. Looked up from germline, CDR1 is GTSNPN and CDR2 is SVGIG (reference sequence). There are 16 residues in the CDR3. J gave up 4 bases and V 0 bases, and 9 bases lay outside the gene matches. As for this clone: Its cognate antigen is unknown.

The clonotype comes from a human donor who received an intestinal transplant. The starting material was unstimulated CD8+ T cells sorted from spleen or lymph node cells, obtained before intestinal transplant. J is TRBJ1-5 and V is TRBV30, with 7 positions matching TRBD1. The CDR3 DNA reads TGTGCCTGGAGTGTACGTCAGGGGGGTCCAAATCAGCCCCAGCATTTT. Residues: CAWSVRQGGPNQPQHF.